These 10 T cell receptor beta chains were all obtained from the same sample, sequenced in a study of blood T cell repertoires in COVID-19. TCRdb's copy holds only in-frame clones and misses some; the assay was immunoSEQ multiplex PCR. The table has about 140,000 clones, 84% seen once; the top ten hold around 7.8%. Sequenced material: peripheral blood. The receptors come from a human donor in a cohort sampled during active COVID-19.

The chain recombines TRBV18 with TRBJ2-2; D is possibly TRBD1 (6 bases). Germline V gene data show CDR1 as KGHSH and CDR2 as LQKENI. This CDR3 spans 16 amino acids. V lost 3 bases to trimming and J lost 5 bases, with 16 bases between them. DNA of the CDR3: TGTGCCAGCTCACCGACAGGCGTGCTTCTAACCGGGGAGCTGTTTTTT. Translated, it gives CASSPTGVLLTGELFF.

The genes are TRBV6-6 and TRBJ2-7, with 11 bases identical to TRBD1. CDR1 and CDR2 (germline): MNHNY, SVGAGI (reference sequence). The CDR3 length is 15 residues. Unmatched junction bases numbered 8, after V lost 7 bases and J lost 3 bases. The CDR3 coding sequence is TGTGCCAGCAATCGCCCCGGGACAGGGGGCTACGAGCAGTACTTC. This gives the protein CASNRPGTGGYEQYF.

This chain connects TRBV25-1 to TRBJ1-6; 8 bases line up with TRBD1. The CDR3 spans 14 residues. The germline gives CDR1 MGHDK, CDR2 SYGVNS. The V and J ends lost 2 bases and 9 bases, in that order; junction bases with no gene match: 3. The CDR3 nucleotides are TGTGCCAGCAGTGAACAGGGGGCGCCTTCACCCCTCCACTTT. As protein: CASSEQGAPSPLHF.

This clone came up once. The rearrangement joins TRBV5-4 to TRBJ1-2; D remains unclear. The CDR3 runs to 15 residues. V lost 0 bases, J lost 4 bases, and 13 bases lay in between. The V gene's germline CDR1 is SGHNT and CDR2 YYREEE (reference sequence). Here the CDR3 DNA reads TGTGCCAGCAGCTTGGGCGGGCTGCCTTCCTATGGCTACACCTTC. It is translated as CASSLGGLPSYGYTF.

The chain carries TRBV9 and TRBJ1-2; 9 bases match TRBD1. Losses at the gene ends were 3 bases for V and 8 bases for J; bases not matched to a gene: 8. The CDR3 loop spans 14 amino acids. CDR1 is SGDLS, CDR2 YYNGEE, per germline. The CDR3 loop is CASSARDRVEGYTF. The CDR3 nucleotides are TGTGCCAGCAGCGCTCGGGACAGGGTTGAGGGCTACACCTTC. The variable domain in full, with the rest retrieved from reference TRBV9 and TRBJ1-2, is DSGVTQTPKHLITATGQRVTLRCSPRSGDLSVYWYQQSLDQGLQFLIQYYNGEERAKGNILERFSAQQFPDLHSELNLSSLELGDSALYFCASSARDRVEGYTFGSGTRLTVV.

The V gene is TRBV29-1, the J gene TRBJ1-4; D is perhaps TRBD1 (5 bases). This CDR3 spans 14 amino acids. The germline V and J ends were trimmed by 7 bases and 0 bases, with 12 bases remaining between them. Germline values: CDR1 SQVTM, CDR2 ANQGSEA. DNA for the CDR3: TGCAGCGGCGGGGACTTAGCAACTAATGAAAAACTGTTTTTT. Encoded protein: CSGGDLATNEKLFF.

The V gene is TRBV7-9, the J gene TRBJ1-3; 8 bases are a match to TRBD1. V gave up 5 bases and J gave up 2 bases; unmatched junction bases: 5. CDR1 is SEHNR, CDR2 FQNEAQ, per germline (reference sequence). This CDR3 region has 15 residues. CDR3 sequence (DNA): TGTGCCAGCAGCCTACGGACAGGGACTGGAAACACCATATATTTT. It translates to CASSLRTGTGNTIYF.

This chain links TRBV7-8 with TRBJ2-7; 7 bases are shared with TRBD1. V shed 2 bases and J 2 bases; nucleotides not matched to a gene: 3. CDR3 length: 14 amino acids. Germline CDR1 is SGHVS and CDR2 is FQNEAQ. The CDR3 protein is CASSLMGQTYEQYF. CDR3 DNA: TGTGCCAGCAGCTTAATGGGACAGACCTACGAGCAGTACTTC.

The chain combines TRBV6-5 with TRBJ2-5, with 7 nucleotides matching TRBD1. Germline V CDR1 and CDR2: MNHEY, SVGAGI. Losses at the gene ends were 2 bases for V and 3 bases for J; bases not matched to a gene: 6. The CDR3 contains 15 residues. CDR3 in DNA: TGTGCCAGCAGTTACGGAATGGGACAGAAAGAGACCCAGTACTTC. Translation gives CASSYGMGQKETQYF.

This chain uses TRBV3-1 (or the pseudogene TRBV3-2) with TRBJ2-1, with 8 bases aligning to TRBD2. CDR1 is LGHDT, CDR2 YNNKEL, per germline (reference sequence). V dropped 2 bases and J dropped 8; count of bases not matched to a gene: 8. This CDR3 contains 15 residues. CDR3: CASSQNGLASDEQFF. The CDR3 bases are TGTGCCAGCAGCCAAAATGGACTAGCTAGCGATGAGCAGTTCTTC.